This TCR beta chain was identified in a study of T cell responses to AZD1222 COVID-19 vaccine. Germline V gives CDR1 MNHEY, CDR2 SVGAGI. CDR3 length equals 14 residues. The V gene lost 5 bases and the J gene lost 4 bases, with 14 bases spanning the gap. TCRdb's table, derived via immunoSEQ multiplex PCR, lists solely in-frame clones and lacks some. The sample lists around 100,000 clones, 75% to 90% seen once, with 20% to 25% in the top ten. This clonotype originated in an adult in good health. The V and J genes are TRBV6-5 and TRBJ1-2; tentative D call: TRBD1 (6 bases). The specimen comprised peripheral blood, sampled on day 0 of AZD1222 vaccination. CDR3 sequence reads: CASSRTGAAYGYTF. In nucleotides, the CDR3 is TGTGCCAGCAGTCGGACGGGGGCTGCCTATGGCTACACCTTC.